The 17 T cell receptor beta chains reported below all come from one sample, sequenced in a study of blood T cell repertoires in COVID-19. Profiled with immunoSEQ multiplex PCR; TCRdb holds only in-frame clones, not every one. The sample shows 200,000 to 250,000 clones, 70% to 90% of them seen only once. The sample consisted of peripheral blood. All receptors derive from a woman aged 25 to 39 who had recovered from COVID-19.

This chain joins TRBV12-2 and TRBJ1-2. TRBV12-2 is reported as a pseudogene. The CDR3 has 15 amino acids. The CDR3 loop reads CASRFKIRGGNGYTF. The DNA for the CDR3 is TGTGCAAGTCGCTTTAAAATCCGGGGGGGGAACGGTTACACCTTC.

This clone has at least ten counts. Other DNA variants within this sample encode the same CDR3. The chain couples TRBV6-5 to TRBJ2-3; 7 bases are a match to TRBD2. Trimming cost V 3 bases and J 2 bases; bases outside gene matches: 5. The CDR3 is made up of 15 amino acids. From germline, CDR1 is MNHEY and CDR2 SVGAGI. CDR3 nucleotide sequence: TGTGCCAGCAGTTATGGGAGGGGAGACACAGATACGCAGTATTTT. Residues: CASSYGRGDTDTQYF.

The gene calls are TRBV7-3 and TRBJ1-1; TRBD1 might be the D (6 bases). The length of the CDR3 is 12 residues. Germline V gene lookup returns CDR1 SGHTA and CDR2 FQGTGA. Trimming left V 5 bases short and J 10 bases short, with 14 bases between. CDR3 region: CASSNLGGPAFF. The CDR3 DNA reads TGTGCCAGCAGCAACCTCGGGGGGCCAGCTTTCTTT.

The V gene is TRBV11-3, the J gene TRBJ2-3, with 9 bases identical to TRBD2. This CDR3 is 16 amino acids long. V dropped 1 base and J dropped 0; count of bases not matched to a gene: 2. CDR1 SGHNT and CDR2 YENEEA come from the germline V gene. The CDR3 region has the DNA TGTGCCAGCAGCTTAGGCGGGGGGGCTAGCACAGATACGCAGTATTTT. This sequence encodes CASSLGGGASTDTQYF.

The rearrangement joins TRBV7-2 to TRBJ2-7, with 14 bases that match TRBD2. Germline V gives CDR1 SGHTA, CDR2 FQGNSA. Trimming took 5 bases from V and 9 from J; bases not matched to a gene: 6. The length of the CDR3 is 14 residues. CDR3 protein: CASSPTSGGAGQYF. The DNA for the CDR3 is TGTGCCAGCAGCCCGACTAGCGGGGGGGCGGGGCAGTACTTC. Based on the CDR3 plus reference TRBV7-2 and TRBJ2-7, the full variable domain is GAGVSQSPSNKVTEKGKDVELRCDPISGHTALYWYRQSLGQGLEFLIYFQGNSAPDKSGLPSDRFSAERTGGSVSTLTIQRTQQEDSAVYLCASSPTSGGAGQYFGPGTRLTVT.

The gene calls are TRBV27 and TRBJ1-5; D is unclear. Germline V gene sequence: CDR1 MNHEY, CDR2 SMNVEV (reference sequence). The V end lost 5 bases, the J end lost 0 bases, and 5 bases lay between the germline ends. The CDR3 consists of 13 residues. The chain's CDR3 is CASSPNSNQPQHF. The CDR3 DNA is TGTGCCAGCAGTCCTAATAGCAATCAGCCCCAGCATTTT.

The V and J genes are TRBV7-9 and TRBJ1-4; 7 bases are shared with TRBD1. The CDR3 has 15 residues. Trimming cost V 5 bases and J 6 bases; bases outside gene matches: 9. CDR1 is SEHNR, CDR2 FQNEAQ, per germline (reference sequence). The CDR3 DNA follows: TGTGCCAGCAGCCGTGAGGGGGCTAAGGATGAAAAACTGTTTTTT. Residues: CASSREGAKDEKLFF.

This chain joins TRBV11-2 and TRBJ2-5; D is perhaps TRBD1 (5 bases). The CDR3 loop spans 14 amino acids. Germline V gene sequence: CDR1 SGHAT, CDR2 FQNNGV. V lost 1 base and J 4 bases, leaving 10 bases between the germline ends. This chain's CDR3 is CASSLVRARETQYF. The CDR3 nucleotides read TGTGCCAGCAGCTTAGTCAGGGCAAGAGAGACCCAGTACTTC.

The V and J genes are TRBV2 and TRBJ2-7; 8 nucleotides line up with TRBD1. Germline trimming cut 8 bases from V and 6 bases from J; bases unmatched to any gene: 12. The CDR3 sequence is 14 residues long. CDR1 and CDR2 (germline): SNHLY, FYNNEI. The CDR3 bases are TGTGCCAGCTGGACCGGGACAGGTACGGGCGAGCAGTACTTC. Translating gives CASWTGTGTGEQYF. The variable domain in full, completed from reference TRBV2 and TRBJ2-7, reads EPEVTQTPSHQVTQMGQEVILRCVPISNHLYFYWYRQILGQKVEFLVSFYNNEISEKSEIFDDQFSVERPDGSNFTLKIRSTKLEDSAMYFCASWTGTGTGEQYFGPGTRLTVT.

The chain uses TRBV6-4 and TRBJ1-2; perhaps TRBD1 as D (5 bases). Germline CDR1 and CDR2: MRHNA and SNTAGT. CDR3 length: 14 residues. V was cut by 10 bases and J by 5 bases, with 20 bases left in between. For the CDR3, the DNA is TGTGCCAACAAGAAGGGGTGCGCTGAATATGGCTACACCTTC. Its translation is CANKKGCAEYGYTF.

Only one count was recorded for this clone. The chain carries TRBV12-5 and TRBJ2-3, with D perhaps TRBD1 (6 bases). V was trimmed by 9 bases and J by 0 bases, leaving 22 bases between them. Germline CDR1 reads LGHNT; CDR2 reads FRNRAP. The CDR3 has 17 residues. CDR3 sequence reads: CASELFGQTRSTDTQYF. The DNA of the CDR3 is TGTGCTAGCGAACTTTTCGGACAGACCCGAAGCACAGATACGCAGTATTTT.

The gene calls are TRBV7-3 and TRBJ1-6; weak D call: TRBD1 (5 bases). From germline, CDR1 is SGHTA and CDR2 FQGTGA. The V and J ends lost 8 bases and 6 bases respectively, with 11 bases between them. The CDR3 loop spans 13 amino acids. The CDR3 sequence is CASSRGANSPLHF. CDR3 bases: TGTGCCAGCTCTAGGGGCGCTAATTCACCCCTCCACTTT.

The chain recombines TRBV19 with TRBJ2-1; D is possibly TRBD1 (6 bases). In germline, CDR1 is LNHDA, CDR2 SQIVND (reference sequence). V lost 9 bases and J 9 bases, leaving 15 bases between the germline ends. The CDR3 consists of 12 residues. CDR3: CASRGEWSEQFF. The CDR3 region has the DNA TGTGCCAGCAGGGGCGAGTGGTCTGAGCAGTTCTTC.

This chain joins TRBV5-1 and TRBJ1-3; 7 bases are shared with TRBD1. The CDR3 covers 15 residues. CDR1 is SGHRS, CDR2 YFSETQ, per germline. V shed 4 bases, J shed 8 bases, and the junction held 12 bases outside the gene matches. The CDR3 DNA follows: TGCGCCAGCAGCCCCTCGACAGGGTGGTCACACACCATATATTTT. Translated: CASSPSTGWSHTIYF.

The V gene is TRBV6-6, the J gene TRBJ1-2; tentatively, D is TRBD1 (5 bases). The CDR3 contains 17 residues. V lost 5 bases and J 4 bases, leaving 23 bases between the germline ends. CDR1 and CDR2 (germline): MNHNY, SVGAGI (reference sequence). The chain's CDR3 is CASSPPPGPGILYGYTF. In DNA, the CDR3 is TGTGCCAGCAGTCCCCCTCCTGGGCCAGGGATTCTCTATGGCTACACCTTC.

This clone was seen more than once but under ten times. CDR3 region: CASSLIRTEAFF. The CDR3 DNA is TGTGCCAGCAGCTTAATCAGGACTGAAGCTTTCTTT. The rearrangement joins TRBV7-9 to TRBJ1-1; D is unresolved. The CDR3 sequence is 12 residues long. CDR1 and CDR2 (germline): SEHNR, FQNEAQ (reference sequence). V was shortened by 2 bases and J by 5 bases, with 6 bases between the two germline ends.

CDR3 DNA sequence: TGTGCCAGCAGCCCGAGGACAGGGACCGGGGAGCTGTTTTTT. Its protein product is CASSPRTGTGELFF. The chain employs TRBV5-6 and TRBJ2-2; 8 nucleotides match TRBD1. Germline V gene sequence: CDR1 SGHDT, CDR2 YYEEEE. There are 14 residues in the CDR3. Trimming cost V 4 bases and J 5 bases; bases outside gene matches: 4. The entire variable domain, with the rest obtained from reference TRBV5-6 and TRBJ2-2, is as follows: DAGVTQSPTHLIKTRGQQVTLRCSPKSGHDTVSWYQQALGQGPQFIFQYYEEEERQRGNFPDRFSGHQFPNYSSELNVNALLLGDSALYLCASSPRTGTGELFFGEGSRLTVL.